The TCR beta chain under discussion was sequenced for a study of T cells in narcolepsy. Study at large: Patients with NT1 or NT2 and healthy control donors were enrolled.

The study's findings and limits: In some patient and control memory CD4+ samples, autoreactive clones were absent.

The table came from immunoSEQ multiplex PCR; TCRdb's copy has only in-frame clones and leaves some out. The sample lists 30,000 to 45,000 clones; under 85% were seen once. Germline V lookup: CDR1 SNHLY, CDR2 FYNNEI. V gave up 6 bases and J gave up 6 bases, with 21 bases separating them. This CDR3 region has 15 residues. To note about this clone: Its specificity is unknown.

The source material was CD45RA- memory CD4+ T cells from PBMCs. This rearrangement joins TRBV2 to TRBJ2-7; unclear D gene. This sequence originates from a human donor with narcolepsy. The CDR3 DNA is TGTGCCAGCAGCCCGACCCGGGTGCCCCTGGGCGAGCAGTACTTC. Its translation: CASSPTRVPLGEQYF.